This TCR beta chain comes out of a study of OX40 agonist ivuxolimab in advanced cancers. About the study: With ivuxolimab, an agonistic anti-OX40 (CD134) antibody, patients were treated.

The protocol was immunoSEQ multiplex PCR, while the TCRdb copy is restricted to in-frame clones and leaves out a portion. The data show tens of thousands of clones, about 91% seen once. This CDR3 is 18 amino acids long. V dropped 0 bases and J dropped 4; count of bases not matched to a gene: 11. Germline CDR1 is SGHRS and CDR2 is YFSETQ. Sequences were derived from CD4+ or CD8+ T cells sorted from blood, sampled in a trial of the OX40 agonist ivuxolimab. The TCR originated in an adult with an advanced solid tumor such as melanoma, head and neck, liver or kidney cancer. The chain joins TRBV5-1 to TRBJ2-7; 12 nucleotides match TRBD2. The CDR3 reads CASSLETSGSLSPYEQYF. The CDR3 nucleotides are TGCGCCAGCAGCTTGGAGACTAGCGGGAGCCTTTCCCCTTACGAGCAGTACTTC.